The present T cell receptor beta chain was sequenced within a study of radiotherapy plus CTLA-4 blockade in lung cancer. The method was immunoSEQ multiplex PCR; TCRdb's version includes in-frame clones alone and lacks a portion of them. The sample contains 90,000 to 100,000 clones, 82% of which appear only once. The length of the CDR3 is 13 residues. CDR1 is MDHEN, CDR2 SYDVKM, per germline. V shed 5 bases and J 8 bases; nucleotides not matched to a gene: 5. Here the sequenced sample was peripheral blood, taken from a patient treated with radiotherapy plus ipilimumab. This rearrangement joins TRBV28 to TRBJ2-1; 8 bases align to TRBD2. The sequence was collected from a human donor with non-small cell lung cancer that progressed on radiotherapy plus ipilimumab. CDR3 DNA: TGTGCCAGCAGTCCGGGACTAGGCCATGAGCAGTTCTTC. It translates to CASSPGLGHEQFF. The full variable domain, completed using reference TRBV28 and TRBJ2-1, is DVKVTQSSRYLVKRTGEKVFLECVQDMDHENMFWYRQDPGLGLRLIYFSYDVKMKEKGDIPEGYSVSREKKERFSLILESASTNQTSMYLCASSPGLGHEQFFGPGTRLTVL.